The rows below give T cell receptor beta chains drawn from one sample of a study of cytomegalovirus exposure and HLA in healthy donors. TCRdb keeps only in-frame clones here, not all; method: immunoSEQ multiplex PCR. The table lists about 200,000 clones, over 65% of them singletons, with 15% in the top ten. Sequenced: PBMCs. The receptors were sampled from a man aged 40-49 years in good health and CMV-seronegative. Each CDR3 is given without its conserved first and last residue. A clone size is listed for some rows: how often the clone was seen (once, few, many), or a class if it is expanded.

TRBJ2-7 . TRBV19 ASSHQASRAYEQY
TRBJ2-7 . TRBV27 ASSPGQGGGEQY
TRBJ1-1 few TRBV5-4 ASSSPGQLITEAF
TRBJ1-1 . TRBV5-4 ASSPGQGNTEAF
TRBJ1-2 . TRBV18 ASSPRDRDGYT
TRBJ2-7 . TRBV30 AWSVGQGLYEQY
TRBJ1-1 . TRBV5-1 ASSGSGGTEAF
TRBJ1-5 . TRBV28 ASSLRQGGGNQPQH
TRBJ1-4 few TRBV7-2 ASSLLGFGGEKLF
TRBJ1-4 . TRBV6-5 ASRRGTNEKLF
TRBJ1-2 . TRBV7-8 ASSYGSRASGGYT
TRBJ2-5 . TRBV27 ASAPTGVKGETQY
TRBJ1-2 few TRBV5-4 ASSLVPGGGYGYT
. . TRBV20-1 SERRGSEQY
TRBJ1-5 . TRBV28 ASRSSSSNQPQH
TRBJ2-5 . TRBV27 ASSSGTSHVETQY
TRBJ2-3 . TRBV27 ASSLARGGGTQY
TRBJ1-5 . TRBV4-2 ASSPERAIGQPQH
TRBJ2-5 . TRBV10-3 AISLALQETQY
TRBJ2-7 few TRBV30 AWSGGQGYEQY
TRBJ1-1 . TRBV18 ASSPSTGITEAF
TRBJ2-6 . TRBV30 AWNSYSGANVLT
TRBJ2-1 . TRBV7-9 ASSSRQGARVNEQF
TRBJ2-1 . TRBV5-4 ASSFPSASRSGNEQF
TRBJ1-1 . TRBV4-2 ASSSTWANTEAF
TRBJ2-2 . TRBV5-1 ASSVGLGHFTGELF
TRBJ2-3 . TRBV28 ASSLEGPDTQY
TRBJ1-1 once TRBV25-1 ASSALGGGNTEAF
TRBJ1-2 . TRBV9 ASSVGRTGSYGYT
TRBJ2-1 . TRBV7-2 ASSLGQVNEQF
TRBJ1-1 . TRBV27 ASSPLTGFLTEAF
TRBJ2-5 once TRBV7-2 ASSSGQVYQETQY
TRBJ2-5 once TRBV28 ASSDGQGDETQY
TRBJ2-1 . TRBV13 ASSFYSGAYNEQF
. . TRBV27 ASSLGLAGGPNEQY
TRBJ1-2 . TRBV27 ASSLFGTGPINYGYT
TRBJ2-5 few TRBV6-5 ASSLAGETQY
TRBJ1-6 once TRBV7-9 ASSPGPGQGGSPLH
TRBJ2-6 . TRBV18 ASSKQRDRGYSGANVLT
TRBJ2-5 . TRBV5-4 ASSSGTEETQY
TRBJ2-5 . TRBV27 ASKGLAGSGYQETQY
TRBJ2-2 . TRBV5-1 ASSLRLAGVTNTGELF
TRBJ2-7 . TRBV7-2 ASSRDFYEQY
TRBJ2-7 . TRBV10-3 AIRADRGHEQY
TRBJ1-4 . TRBV18 ASSPDVDRSLF
TRBJ2-3 . TRBV9 ASSVEAGALSTDTQY